The TCR beta chain under discussion was sequenced for a study of Tregs in tolerant kidney transplant recipients. Study-wide findings and caveats: Changing PCR primers prevented nucleotide comparison between some patients' samples. In tolerant patients, donor-specific Tregs outgrew total Tregs, suggesting antigen-driven expansion.

Regarding this clone: Its antigen is not known. The read comes to an end 3 residues before the CDR3 does, leaving the germline J gene to fill in the end.

V was trimmed by 4 bases and J by 3 bases, leaving 5 bases between them. Per germline, CDR1 SGHVS and CDR2 FNYEAQ. The CDR3 is 12 residues long. The assay was immunoSEQ multiplex PCR, and TCRdb's table has in-frame clones only and misses some. The sample features tens of thousands of clones, with roughly 0.89% in its top ten. CD4+CD25+CD127- Tregs, CD4+CD25- non-Tregs, CD4 and CD8 cells were sorted. The specimen comprised CD4+ T cells from blood, sampled before the transplant. The chain has TRBV7-6 and TRBJ2-3; D is unclear. The TCR sequence derives from a human donor who received a combined kidney and bone marrow transplant. The CDR3 DNA, read in part, is TGTGCCAGCAGCTCCCTTACAGATACG. Its translation: CASSSLTDT. The whole CDR3 sequence is CASSSLTDTQYF.